These 22 T cell receptor beta chains share one sample of origin, sequenced in a study of blood T cell repertoires in COVID-19. Measured with immunoSEQ multiplex PCR; TCRdb has only the in-frame clones, and not every one. The table lists 300,000 to 400,000 clones, almost 90% of them singletons. The specimen was peripheral blood. These receptors all come from a woman in her 70s with COVID-19, enrolled during active disease.

The chain carries TRBV7-8 and TRBJ1-2; 11 bases map to TRBD1. Losses at the gene ends were 5 bases for V and 0 bases for J; bases not matched to a gene: 14. This CDR3 is 19 amino acids long. Per germline, CDR1 SGHVS and CDR2 FQNEAQ. CDR3 sequence (DNA): TGTGCCAGCAGCCCCCGACCGGGACAGGGGGGAATAGCTAACTATGGCTACACCTTC. Translating gives CASSPRPGQGGIANYGYTF.

The chain recombines TRBV19 with TRBJ2-1; 11 positions agree with TRBD1. Per germline, CDR1 LNHDA and CDR2 SQIVND (reference sequence). The CDR3 is 16 residues long. J gave up 5 bases and V 2 bases, and 5 bases lay outside the gene matches. The chain's CDR3 is CASSIPRDRGNNEQFF. DNA of the CDR3: TGTGCCAGTAGTATACCGAGGGACAGGGGGAACAATGAGCAGTTCTTC.

The chain employs TRBV21-1 and TRBJ1-6; TRBD1, the table's D call, was not compared with the DNA. TRBV21-1 is reported as a pseudogene. This CDR3 contains 18 residues. The CDR3 spells CASSKVSQGVKFHSPLHF. The CDR3 nucleotides read TGTGCCAGCAGCAAAGTGTCACAAGGGGTTAAGTTTCATTCACCCCTCCACTTT.

The chain employs TRBV9 and TRBJ2-7, with 9 bases lining up with TRBD2. The CDR3 contains 15 residues. Germline-derived CDR1 and CDR2 are SGDLS and YYNGEE. After removal of 4 bases from V and 3 bases from J, the junction contained 8 bases not matched to a gene. The CDR3 loop reads CASSPSGGFLYEQYF. CDR3 coding DNA: TGTGCCAGCAGCCCGAGCGGGGGGTTCCTCTACGAGCAGTACTTC.

This chain uses TRBV29-1 with TRBJ1-1; 8 bases agree with TRBD1. Germline values: CDR1 SQVTM, CDR2 ANQGSEA. J lost 5 bases, V lost 7 bases, and 9 bases had no gene match. This CDR3 contains 13 residues. For the CDR3, the DNA is TGCAGCGCGACGACAGGGGTGGGGACTGAAGCTTTCTTT. This codes for CSATTGVGTEAFF.

This clone was detected once. This sequence joins TRBV24-1 and TRBJ1-2; tentatively, D is TRBD1 (6 bases). The V and J ends lost 2 bases and 0 bases respectively, with 18 bases between them. Germline V gene sequence: CDR1 KGHDR, CDR2 SFDVKD. This CDR3 region has 18 residues. CDR3 amino acids: CATSDSVLGGAPNYGYTF. CDR3 nucleotide sequence: TGTGCCACCAGTGATTCGGTTCTGGGGGGGGCGCCTAACTATGGCTACACCTTC.

The chain recombines TRBV29-1 with TRBJ1-1; 7 bases agree with TRBD1. Germline values: CDR1 SQVTM, CDR2 ANQGSEA. V trimming: 2 bases; J trimming: 5 bases; junction bases outside the gene matches: 8. CDR3 size: 14 residues. CDR3 sequence: CSVETLTGATEAFF. CDR3 sequence (DNA): TGCAGCGTTGAAACTCTCACAGGGGCAACTGAAGCTTTCTTT.

In nucleotides, the CDR3 is TGCAGTGCTAGTGACGGAGGAACAGGGGGTTACGAGCAGTACTTC. Its translation is CSASDGGTGGYEQYF. The chain has TRBV20-1 and TRBJ2-7; TRBD1 matches 8 bases. V dropped 3 bases and J dropped 4; count of bases not matched to a gene: 11. The CDR3 spans 15 residues. CDR1 DFQATT and CDR2 SNEGSKA come from the germline V gene (reference sequence).

The chain uses TRBV2 and TRBJ2-5; TRBD2 might be the D (6 bases). V lost 6 bases to trimming and J lost 2 bases, with 16 bases between them. The CDR3 runs 15 residues. The germline V gene encodes CDR1 SNHLY and CDR2 FYNNEI. The CDR3 region has the DNA TGTGCCAGCAGCGAGAGACTAGTTATACAAGAGACCCAGTACTTC. It translates to CASSERLVIQETQYF.

The chain recombines TRBV6-1 with TRBJ2-7; 7 bases agree with TRBD2. Germline V lookup: CDR1 MNHNS, CDR2 SASEGT. J gave up 4 bases and V 2 bases, and 5 bases lay outside the gene matches. There are 14 residues in the CDR3. The CDR3 DNA reads as TGTGCCAGCAGTGAAATAGCGGGCCCTTACGAGCAGTACTTC. Translating it yields CASSEIAGPYEQYF.

V and J are TRBV9 and TRBJ1-1; the D gene is possibly TRBD1 (5 bases). The V end lost 6 bases, the J end lost 6 bases, and 21 bases lay between the germline ends. Germline V gene sequence: CDR1 SGDLS, CDR2 YYNGEE. This CDR3 contains 15 residues. CDR3 region: CASIAVGHPGAEAFF. The CDR3 DNA reads as TGTGCCAGCATCGCGGTCGGACACCCTGGCGCTGAAGCTTTCTTT.

V gene TRBV21-1 combines with J gene TRBJ1-2; TRBD1 is the table's D call and was not checked against the DNA. TRBV21-1 is listed as a pseudogene. The CDR3 length is 13 residues. The CDR3 DNA sequence: TGTGCCAGCAGCATAGGGACAGACTATGGCTACACCTTC. Protein product: CASSIGTDYGYTF.

In this sample, this clone turned up once. V gene TRBV6-1 combines with J gene TRBJ2-3; D possibly corresponds to TRBD2 (6 bases). The V gene's germline CDR1 is MNHNS and CDR2 SASEGT. V dropped 3 bases and J dropped 2 bases, with 12 bases sitting between them. This CDR3 has 15 residues. As DNA, the CDR3 is TGTGCCAGCAGTGAGCCAGGGAGGTACACAGATACGCAGTATTTT. It yields the protein CASSEPGRYTDTQYF.

The chain recombines TRBV5-4 with TRBJ2-1; 10 nucleotides line up with TRBD2. Germline CDR1 SGHNT, CDR2 YYREEE (reference sequence). The CDR3 consists of 16 residues. With 0 bases clipped from V and 8 bases from J, the junction kept 8 bases outside the gene matches. The CDR3 loop is CASSLGTAGGPYEQFF. The CDR3 DNA sequence: TGTGCCAGCAGCTTGGGCACAGCGGGGGGGCCCTATGAGCAGTTCTTC.

This chain connects TRBV30 to TRBJ1-1, with 8 positions matching TRBD1. V trimming: 2 bases; J trimming: 9 bases; junction bases outside the gene matches: 5. Germline loops: CDR1 GTSNPN, CDR2 SVGIG (reference sequence). The CDR3 spans 12 residues. CDR3 region: CAWSTRQGKAFF. The CDR3 DNA reads as TGTGCCTGGAGTACTAGACAGGGGAAAGCTTTCTTT.

The J gene is TRBJ1-2, the V gene TRBV18, with D perhaps matching TRBD1 (6 bases). The germline V and J ends were trimmed by 1 base and 2 bases, with 17 bases remaining between them. The CDR3 sequence is 17 residues long. Germline CDR1 is KGHSH and CDR2 is LQKENI. For the CDR3, the DNA is TGTGCCAGCTCACCACTAGGATATGGGGGCACAAACTATGGCTACACCTTC. Its translation is CASSPLGYGGTNYGYTF.

The chain carries TRBV5-8 and TRBJ2-1, with TRBD2 as a possible D gene (7 bases). V was clipped by 1 base and J by 8 bases, with 13 bases between them. This CDR3 comprises 14 residues. Germline V CDR1 and CDR2: SGHTS, YDEGEE. The chain's CDR3 is CASSLPGGRHEQFF. Here the CDR3 DNA reads TGTGCCAGCAGCTTGCCCGGGGGGCGGCATGAGCAGTTCTTC.

This sequence joins TRBV28 and TRBJ1-2, with D hard to call. The CDR3 is 14 residues long. With 10 bases removed from V and 2 bases from J, the gap between germline ends came to 17 bases. Germline CDR1 reads MDHEN; CDR2 reads SYDVKM. For the CDR3, the DNA is TGTGCCACCGCATTTACAAGTCCAAACTATGGCTACACCTTC. This gives the protein CATAFTSPNYGYTF.

This clone was found a few times. The rearrangement joins TRBV2 to TRBJ1-5; 9 positions match TRBD1. The trim removed 3 bases at V and 4 bases at J, leaving 1 base unmatched. CDR3 length equals 14 residues. The germline V gene encodes CDR1 SNHLY and CDR2 FYNNEI. The CDR3 loop reads CASSDGTGNQPQHF. CDR3 sequence (DNA): TGTGCCAGCAGTGATGGGACAGGGAATCAGCCCCAGCATTTT.

This clone was observed once. The chain links TRBV9 to TRBJ2-3; 12 positions agree with TRBD2. The CDR3 is 16 amino acids. V gave up 3 bases and J gave up 2 bases; unmatched junction bases: 4. Germline V gives CDR1 SGDLS, CDR2 YYNGEE. The CDR3 DNA is TGTGCCAGCAGCGCTAGCGGGGGGGGCCACACAGATACGCAGTATTTT. The encoded protein is CASSASGGGHTDTQYF.

The rearrangement joins TRBV11-3 to TRBJ2-5, with TRBD2 identical over 9 bases. The CDR3 length is 17 residues. Germline values: CDR1 SGHNT, CDR2 YENEEA. The V segment lost 1 base and the J segment 1 base; nucleotides outside the gene matches: 7. This CDR3 reads CASSLGSGLARQETQYF. CDR3 bases: TGTGCCAGCAGCTTAGGATCGGGACTAGCTCGCCAAGAGACCCAGTACTTC.

V is TRBV5-1 and J is TRBJ1-6; possible D gene TRBD1, 5 bases. CDR1 is SGHRS, CDR2 YFSETQ, per germline. The CDR3 sequence is 15 residues long. V dropped 3 bases and J dropped 10 bases, with 17 bases sitting between them. CDR3 residues: CASSSRTGAGSPLHF. The CDR3 bases are TGCGCCAGCAGCTCAAGGACCGGGGCGGGGTCACCCCTCCACTTT. Filled out from reference TRBV5-1 and TRBJ1-6, the complete variable domain reads KAGVTQTPRYLIKTRGQQVTLSCSPISGHRSVSWYQQTPGQGLQFLFEYFSETQRNKGNFPGRFSGRQFSNSRSEMNVSTLELGDSALYLCASSSRTGAGSPLHFGNGTRLTVT.